The clone carrying this T cell receptor (beta chain) occurred a few times. Its cognate antigen is unknown. Amplified TCR beta CDR3 regions derived from RNA transcripts. The HTBI primer set served for first-round RT-PCR of the TCR CDR3. Using its own MiXCR run on the multiplex PCR reads, TCRdb lists one record per CDR3 protein. Here the sample spans roughly 630,000 distinct CDR3 sequences, about a sixth being singletons. Germline values: CDR1 SGHDN, CDR2 FVKESK. V was trimmed by 3 bases and J by 0 bases, leaving 6 bases between them. The CDR3 totals 14 residues. This specimen belongs to a study of T cells in Graves' hyperthyroidism and ophthalmopathy. Study-level findings and limits: Most thyroid-expanded clonotypes above 0.001 were also found in blood.

The chain recombines TRBV14 with TRBJ2-1, with D unclear. This TCR derives from a woman aged 30 to 39 with Graves' hyperthyroidism. Sequencing used blood. The CDR3 DNA follows: TGTGCCAGCAGCCAGTCGAGCTCCTACAATGAGCAGTTCTTC. It codes for CASSQSSSYNEQFF.